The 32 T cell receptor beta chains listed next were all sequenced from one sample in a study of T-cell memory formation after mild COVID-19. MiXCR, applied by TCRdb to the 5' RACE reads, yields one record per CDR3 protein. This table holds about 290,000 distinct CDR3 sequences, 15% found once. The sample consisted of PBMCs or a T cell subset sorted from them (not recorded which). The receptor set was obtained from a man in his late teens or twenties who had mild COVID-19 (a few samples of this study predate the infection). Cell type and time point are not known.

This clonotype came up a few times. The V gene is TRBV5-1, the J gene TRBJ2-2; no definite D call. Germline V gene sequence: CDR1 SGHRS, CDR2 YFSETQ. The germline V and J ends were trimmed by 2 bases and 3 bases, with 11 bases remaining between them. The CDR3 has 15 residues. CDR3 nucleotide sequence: TGCGCCAGCAGCTTTCGCCCGGCGGACACCGGGGAGCTGTTTTTT. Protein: CASSFRPADTGELFF.

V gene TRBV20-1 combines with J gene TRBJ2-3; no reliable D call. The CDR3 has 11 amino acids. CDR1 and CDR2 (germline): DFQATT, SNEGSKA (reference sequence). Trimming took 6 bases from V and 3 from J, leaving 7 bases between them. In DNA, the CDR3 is TGCAGTGCCTGGGGAACAGATACGCAGTATTTT. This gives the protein CSAWGTDTQYF.

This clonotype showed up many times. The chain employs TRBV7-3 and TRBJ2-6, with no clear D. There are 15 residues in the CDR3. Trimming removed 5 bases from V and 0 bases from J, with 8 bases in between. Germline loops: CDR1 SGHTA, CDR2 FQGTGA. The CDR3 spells CASSRSRSGANVLTF. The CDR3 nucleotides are TGTGCCAGCAGCCGATCGCGCTCTGGGGCCAACGTCCTGACTTTC. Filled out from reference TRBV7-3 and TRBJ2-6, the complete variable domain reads GAGVSQTPSNKVTEKGKYVELRCDPISGHTALYWYRQSLGQGPEFLIYFQGTGAADDSGLPNDRFFAVRPEGSVSTLKIQRTERGDSAVYLCASSRSRSGANVLTFGAGSRLTVL.

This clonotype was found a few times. The CDR3 DNA follows: TGCGCCAGCAGCGAGGGGACGGTCGAGACCTACGAGCAGTACTTC. Its translation is CASSEGTVETYEQYF. The genes are TRBV5-1 and TRBJ2-7, with D possibly called TRBD1 or TRBD2 (5 bases each). Germline-derived CDR1 and CDR2 are SGHRS and YFSETQ. V was trimmed by 4 bases and J by 2 bases, leaving 16 bases between them. The length of the CDR3 is 15 residues.

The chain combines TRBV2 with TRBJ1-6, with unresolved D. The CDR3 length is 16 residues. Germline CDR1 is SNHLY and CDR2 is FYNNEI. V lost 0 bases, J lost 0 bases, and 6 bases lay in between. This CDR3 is CASSEARSSYNSPLHF. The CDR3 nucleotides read TGTGCCAGCAGTGAAGCAAGGAGCTCCTATAATTCACCCCTCCACTTT. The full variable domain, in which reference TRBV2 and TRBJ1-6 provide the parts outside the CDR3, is EPEVTQTPSHQVTQMGQEVILRCVPISNHLYFYWYRQILGQKVEFLVSFYNNEISEKSEIFDDQFSVERPDGSNFTLKIRSTKLEDSAMYFCASSEARSSYNSPLHFGNGTRLTVT.

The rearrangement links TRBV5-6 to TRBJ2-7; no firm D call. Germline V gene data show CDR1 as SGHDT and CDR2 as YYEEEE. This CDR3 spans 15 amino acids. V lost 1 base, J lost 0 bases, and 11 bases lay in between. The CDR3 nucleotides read TGTGCCAGCAGCTTGCTAGGCAGGAGCTCCTACGAGCAGTACTTC. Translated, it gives CASSLLGRSSYEQYF.

The CDR3 DNA reads as TGTGCAAGTCGCCCAAAAGGACAGGGGTCCTATAATTCACCCCTCCACTTT. It is translated as CASRPKGQGSYNSPLHF. This chain connects TRBV12-2 to TRBJ1-6; no check of the table's D call, TRBD1, against the DNA was made. TRBV12-2 is recorded as a pseudogene. CDR3 length: 17 amino acids.

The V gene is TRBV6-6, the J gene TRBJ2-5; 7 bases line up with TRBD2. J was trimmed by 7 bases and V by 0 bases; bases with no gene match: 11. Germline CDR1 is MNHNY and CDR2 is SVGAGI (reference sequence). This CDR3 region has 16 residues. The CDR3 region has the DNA TGTGCCAGCAGTTACTCTAACGAGCGGGATCGGGGGACCCAGTACTTC. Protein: CASSYSNERDRGTQYF.

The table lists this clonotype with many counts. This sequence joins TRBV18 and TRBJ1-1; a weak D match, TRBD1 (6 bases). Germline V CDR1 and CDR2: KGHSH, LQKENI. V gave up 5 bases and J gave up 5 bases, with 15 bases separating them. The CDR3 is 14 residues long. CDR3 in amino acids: CASSGAQGRTEAFF. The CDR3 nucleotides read TGTGCCAGCTCAGGGGCACAGGGAAGGACTGAAGCTTTCTTT.

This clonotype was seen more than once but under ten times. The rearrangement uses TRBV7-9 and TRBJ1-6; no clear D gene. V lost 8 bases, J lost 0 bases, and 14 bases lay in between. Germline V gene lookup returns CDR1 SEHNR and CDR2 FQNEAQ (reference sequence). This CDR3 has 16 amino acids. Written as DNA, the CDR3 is TGTGCCAGCGGCGCTTCTAGGAGCTCCTATAATTCACCCCTCCACTTT. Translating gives CASGASRSSYNSPLHF.

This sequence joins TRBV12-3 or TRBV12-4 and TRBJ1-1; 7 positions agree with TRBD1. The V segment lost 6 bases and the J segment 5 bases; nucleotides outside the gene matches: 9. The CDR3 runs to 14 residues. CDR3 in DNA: TGTGCCAGCAGCCCTAACAGGGGAAGGACTGAAGCTTTCTTT. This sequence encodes CASSPNRGRTEAFF.

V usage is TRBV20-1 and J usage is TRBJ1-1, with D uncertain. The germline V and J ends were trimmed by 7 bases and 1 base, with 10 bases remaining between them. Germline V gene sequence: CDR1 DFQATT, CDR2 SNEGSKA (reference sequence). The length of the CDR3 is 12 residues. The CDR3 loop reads CSVPAGNTEAFF. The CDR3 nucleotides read TGCAGTGTACCTGCCGGGAACACTGAAGCTTTCTTT.

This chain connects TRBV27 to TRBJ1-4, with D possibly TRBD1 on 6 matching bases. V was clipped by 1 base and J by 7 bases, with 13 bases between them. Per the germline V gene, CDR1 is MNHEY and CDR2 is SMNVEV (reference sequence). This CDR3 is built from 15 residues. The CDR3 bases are TGTGCCAGCAGTTTATTGCAGGGAGGGGGTGAAAAACTGTTTTTT. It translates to CASSLLQGGGEKLFF.

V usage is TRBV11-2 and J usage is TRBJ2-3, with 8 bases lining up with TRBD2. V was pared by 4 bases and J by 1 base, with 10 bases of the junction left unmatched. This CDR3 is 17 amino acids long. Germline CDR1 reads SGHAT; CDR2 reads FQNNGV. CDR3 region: CASSSTARGGGTDTQYF. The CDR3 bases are TGTGCCAGCAGCTCGACCGCCCGGGGGGGTGGCACAGATACGCAGTATTTT.

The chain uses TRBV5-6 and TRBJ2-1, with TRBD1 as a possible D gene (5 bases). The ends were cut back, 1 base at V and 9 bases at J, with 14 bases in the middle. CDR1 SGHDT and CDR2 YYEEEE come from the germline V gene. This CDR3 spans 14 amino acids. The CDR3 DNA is TGTGCCAGCAGCTTGTGGGCAGGGATCACTGAGCAGTTCTTC. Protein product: CASSLWAGITEQFF.

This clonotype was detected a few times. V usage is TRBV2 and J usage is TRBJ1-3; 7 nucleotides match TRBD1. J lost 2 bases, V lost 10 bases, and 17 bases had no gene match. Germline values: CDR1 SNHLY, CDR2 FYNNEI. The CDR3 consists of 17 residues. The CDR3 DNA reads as TGTGCCAACCACCGGGACAGCCAACTGGTTCCTGGAAACACCATATATTTT. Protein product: CANHRDSQLVPGNTIYF.

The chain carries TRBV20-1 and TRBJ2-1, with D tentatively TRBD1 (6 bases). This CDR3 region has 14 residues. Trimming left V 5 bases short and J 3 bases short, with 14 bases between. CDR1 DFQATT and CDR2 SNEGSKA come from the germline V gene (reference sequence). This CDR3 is CSAVLDSYYNEQFF. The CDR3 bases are TGCAGTGCTGTCCTGGACAGCTACTACAATGAGCAGTTCTTC.

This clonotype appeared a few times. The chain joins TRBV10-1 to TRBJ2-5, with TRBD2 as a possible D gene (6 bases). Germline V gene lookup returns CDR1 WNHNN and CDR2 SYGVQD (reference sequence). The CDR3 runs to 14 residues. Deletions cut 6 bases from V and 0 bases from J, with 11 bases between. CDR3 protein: CASSGGGYQETQYF. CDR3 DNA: TGCGCCAGCAGCGGAGGAGGGTACCAAGAGACCCAGTACTTC.

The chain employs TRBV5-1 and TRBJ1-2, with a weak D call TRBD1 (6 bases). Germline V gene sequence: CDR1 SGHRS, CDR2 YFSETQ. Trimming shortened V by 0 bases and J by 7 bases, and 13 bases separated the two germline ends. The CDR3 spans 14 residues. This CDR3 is CASSLEVGALGYTF. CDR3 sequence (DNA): TGCGCCAGCAGCTTGGAGGTGGGGGCGCTTGGCTACACCTTC.

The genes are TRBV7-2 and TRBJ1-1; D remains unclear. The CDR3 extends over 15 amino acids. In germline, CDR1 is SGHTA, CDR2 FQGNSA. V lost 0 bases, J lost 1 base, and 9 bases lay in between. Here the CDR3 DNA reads TGTGCCAGCAGCTTAGCGCATACCTGGAACACTGAAGCTTTCTTT. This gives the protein CASSLAHTWNTEAFF.

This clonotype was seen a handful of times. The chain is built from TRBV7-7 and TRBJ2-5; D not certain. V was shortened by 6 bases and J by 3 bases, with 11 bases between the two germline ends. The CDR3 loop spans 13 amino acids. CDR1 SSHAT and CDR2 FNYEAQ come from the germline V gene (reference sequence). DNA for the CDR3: TGTGCCAGCAGTTCGGTGGGGAAAGAGACCCAGTACTTC. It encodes CASSSVGKETQYF.

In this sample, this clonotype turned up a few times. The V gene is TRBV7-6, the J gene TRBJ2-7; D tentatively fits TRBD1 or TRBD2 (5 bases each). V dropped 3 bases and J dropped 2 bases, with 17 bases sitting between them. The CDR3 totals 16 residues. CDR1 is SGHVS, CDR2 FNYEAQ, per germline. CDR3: CASSFVSGTEAYEQYF. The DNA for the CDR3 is TGTGCCAGCAGCTTCGTCTCCGGGACGGAGGCCTACGAGCAGTACTTC.

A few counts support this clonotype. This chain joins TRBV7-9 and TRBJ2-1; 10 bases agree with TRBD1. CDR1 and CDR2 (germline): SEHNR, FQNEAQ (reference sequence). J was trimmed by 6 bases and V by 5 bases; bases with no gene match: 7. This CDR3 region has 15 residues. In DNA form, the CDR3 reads TGTGCCAGCAGCGGGACAGGGGTTTGGGTCAATGAGCAGTTCTTC. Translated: CASSGTGVWVNEQFF.

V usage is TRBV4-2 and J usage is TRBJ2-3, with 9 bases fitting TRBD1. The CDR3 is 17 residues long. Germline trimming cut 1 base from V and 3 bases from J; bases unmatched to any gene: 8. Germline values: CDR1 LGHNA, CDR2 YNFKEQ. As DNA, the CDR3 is TGTGCCAGCAGCCAAGCCTGGACAGGGGCTGAGACAGATACGCAGTATTTT. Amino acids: CASSQAWTGAETDTQYF.

The CDR3 nucleotides read TGTGCCAGCAGCCAAGAATTCAGGGGCCCCTCGTTCTTC. The encoded protein is CASSQEFRGPSFF. This chain uses TRBV3-1 with TRBJ2-1; TRBD1 is a possible D gene (6 bases). The germline CDR1 and CDR2 sequences are LGHDT and YNNKEL (reference sequence). CDR3 size: 13 residues. Trimming left V 0 bases short and J 15 bases short, with 15 bases between.

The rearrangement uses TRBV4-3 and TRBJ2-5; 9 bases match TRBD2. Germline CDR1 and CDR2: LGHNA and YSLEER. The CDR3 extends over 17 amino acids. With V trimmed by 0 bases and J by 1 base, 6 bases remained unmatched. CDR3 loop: CASSQDLDSGGQETQYF. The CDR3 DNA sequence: TGCGCCAGCAGCCAAGATCTCGATAGCGGGGGCCAAGAGACCCAGTACTTC.

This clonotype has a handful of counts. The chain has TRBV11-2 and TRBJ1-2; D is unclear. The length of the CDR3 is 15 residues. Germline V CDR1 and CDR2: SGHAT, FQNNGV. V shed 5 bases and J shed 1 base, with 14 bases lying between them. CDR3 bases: TGTGCCAGCAGCCGAGGAGCGGGATTTAACTATGGCTACACCTTC. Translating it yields CASSRGAGFNYGYTF.

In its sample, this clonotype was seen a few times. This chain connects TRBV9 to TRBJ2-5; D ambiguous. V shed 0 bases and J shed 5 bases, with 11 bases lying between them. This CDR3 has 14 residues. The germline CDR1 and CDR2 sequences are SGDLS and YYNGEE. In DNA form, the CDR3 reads TGTGCCAGCAGCGTAGGACTCGGTGGCGAGACCCAGTACTTC. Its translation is CASSVGLGGETQYF.

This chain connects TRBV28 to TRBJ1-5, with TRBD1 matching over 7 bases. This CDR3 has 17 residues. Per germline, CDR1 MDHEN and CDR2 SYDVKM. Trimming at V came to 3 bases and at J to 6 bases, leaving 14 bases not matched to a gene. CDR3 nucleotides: TGTGCCAGCAGTTTTTCATCCCTTAGGGGGCGGGTTCAGCCCCAGCATTTT. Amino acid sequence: CASSFSSLRGRVQPQHF.

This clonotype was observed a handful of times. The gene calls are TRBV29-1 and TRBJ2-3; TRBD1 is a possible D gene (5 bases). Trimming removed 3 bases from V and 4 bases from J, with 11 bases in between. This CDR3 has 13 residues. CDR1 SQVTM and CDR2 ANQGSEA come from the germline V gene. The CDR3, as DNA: TGCAGCGTTGAGGGCAGGGCTGCAGATACGCAGTATTTT. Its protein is CSVEGRAADTQYF.

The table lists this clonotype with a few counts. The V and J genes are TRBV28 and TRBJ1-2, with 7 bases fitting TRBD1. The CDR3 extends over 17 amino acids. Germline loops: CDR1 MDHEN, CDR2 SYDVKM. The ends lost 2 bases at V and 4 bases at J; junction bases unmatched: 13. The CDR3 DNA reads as TGTGCCAGCAGTTTACACGCAGCAAGTAACAGGGGCTATGGCTACACCTTC. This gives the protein CASSLHAASNRGYGYTF.

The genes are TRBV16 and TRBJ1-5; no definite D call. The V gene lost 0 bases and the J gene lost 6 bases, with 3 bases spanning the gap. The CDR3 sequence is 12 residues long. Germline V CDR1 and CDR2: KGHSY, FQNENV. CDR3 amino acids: CASSQSGQPQHF. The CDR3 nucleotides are TGTGCCAGCAGCCAATCTGGTCAGCCCCAGCATTTT.